Sequencing of this TCR beta chain was carried out in a study of T-cell memory formation after mild COVID-19. Study-wide results and caveats: Day 15 to 85 contracting clones showed balanced CD4/CD8; day 15 to 37 expanders favored CD4+.

This CDR3 region has 16 residues. Trimming removed 4 bases from V and 2 bases from J, with 18 bases in between. Germline CDR1 reads MGHRA; CDR2 reads YSYEKL. This clonotype was counted only a few times. Antigen unknown. From 5'RACE with constant-segment primers came TCR alpha and TCR beta cDNA libraries that carried sample barcodes and UMIs. TCRdb called the 5' RACE reads again in MiXCR, with one record for every CDR3 protein. The top ten hold 24% of the sample, which has about 150,000 distinct CDR3 sequences, under 30% seen once. The chain uses TRBV4-1 and TRBJ2-7; the D gene is possibly TRBD1 (7 bases). This sequence was found in an adult woman who had mild COVID-19 (a few samples of this study predate the infection). Cell type and time point are not known. The sequenced sample was PBMCs or a T cell subset sorted from them (not recorded which). The CDR3 reads CASSLRSAGQTYEQYF. In nucleotides, the CDR3 is TGCGCCAGCAGCCTACGATCTGCGGGACAGACCTACGAGCAGTACTTC.